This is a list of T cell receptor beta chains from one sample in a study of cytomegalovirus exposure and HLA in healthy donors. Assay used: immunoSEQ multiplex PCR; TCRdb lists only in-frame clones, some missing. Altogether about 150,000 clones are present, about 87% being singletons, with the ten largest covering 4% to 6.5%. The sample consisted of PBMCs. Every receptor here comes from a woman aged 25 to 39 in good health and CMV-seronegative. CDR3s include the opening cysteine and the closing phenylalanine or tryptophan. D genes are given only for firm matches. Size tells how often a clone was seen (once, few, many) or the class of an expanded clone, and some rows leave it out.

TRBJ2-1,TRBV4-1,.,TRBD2,TGCGCCAGCAGCCCTAGCGGGGGTTACAATGAGCAGTTCTTC,CASSPSGGYNEQFF
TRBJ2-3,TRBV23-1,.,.,TGCGCCAGCAGTCAGCCGAATGCGGACTGCTATCTGTGCGCAGATACGCAGTATTTT,CASSQPNADCYLCADTQYF
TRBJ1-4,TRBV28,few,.,TGTGCCAGCAGTATCAGGGTTGAAAAACTGTTTTTT,CASSIRVEKLFF
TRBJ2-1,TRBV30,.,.,TGTGCCTGGAGTGTACTAGGGAACAATGAGCAGTTCTTC,CAWSVLGNNEQFF
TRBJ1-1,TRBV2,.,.,TGTGCCAGCAGTGTCGTAGGGGTGGGCACTGAAGCTTTCTTT,CASSVVGVGTEAFF
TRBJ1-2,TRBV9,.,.,TGTGCCAGCAGGTTATGGGAAGACGGGGGGAACTATGGCTACACCTTC,CASRLWEDGGNYGYTF
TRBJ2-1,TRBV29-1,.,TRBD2,TGCAGCGTTGTCGGACTAGCGGGAGGGTACAATGAGCAGTTCTTC,CSVVGLAGGYNEQFF
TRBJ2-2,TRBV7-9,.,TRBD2,TGTGCCAGCGTGACTCGGGCGGGAGCAGGCGGGGAGCTGTTTTTT,CASVTRAGAGGELFF
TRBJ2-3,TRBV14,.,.,TGTGCCAGCAGCGACGGGGGAGGGGGTGATACGCAGTATTTT,CASSDGGGGDTQYF
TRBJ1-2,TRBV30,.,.,TGTGCCTGGAGCCTAAAGGACAGTCGACGCTCTGGCTACACCTTC,CAWSLKDSRRSGYTF
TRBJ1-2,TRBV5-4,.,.,TGTGCCAGCAGCTTAGCGGGGCGCGATGGCTACACCTTC,CASSLAGRDGYTF
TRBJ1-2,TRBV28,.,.,TGTGCCACTTCAATTAGTAACTATGGCTACACCTTC,CATSISNYGYTF
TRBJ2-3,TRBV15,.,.,TGTGCCACCAGCAATAGGGGAGGCGATACGCAGTATTTT,CATSNRGGDTQYF
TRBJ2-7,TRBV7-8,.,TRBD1,TGTGCCAGCAGCTCGGGACAGGGGGGCTACGAGCAGTACTTC,CASSSGQGGYEQYF
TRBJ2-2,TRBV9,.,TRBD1,TGTGCCAGCAGCGTAGCTTGGAGACAGGGTATCGGGGAGCTGTTTTTT,CASSVAWRQGIGELFF
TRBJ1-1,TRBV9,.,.,TGTGCCAGCAGCGTAGAACAGGGAAGCACTGAAGCTTTCTTT,CASSVEQGSTEAFF
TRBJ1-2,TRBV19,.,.,TGTGCCAGTAGTATTCGAGGGAGCTACACCTTC,CASSIRGSYTF
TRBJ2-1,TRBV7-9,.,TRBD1,TGTGCCAGCAGCTTAGGACAGGGGGCGTACAATGAGCAGTTCTTC,CASSLGQGAYNEQFF
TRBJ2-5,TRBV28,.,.,TGTGCCAGCATTTCGCAGGGGAGGGCAGGGGAGACCCAGTACTTC,CASISQGRAGETQYF
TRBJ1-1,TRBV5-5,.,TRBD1,TGTGCCAGCAGCCCAAGGACAGGGCCGAACACTGAAGCTTTCTTT,CASSPRTGPNTEAFF
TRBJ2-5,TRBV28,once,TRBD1,TGTGCCAGCAGTTTTAGCAGGGGGTACCAAGAGACCCAGTACTTC,CASSFSRGYQETQYF
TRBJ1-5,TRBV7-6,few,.,TGTGCCAGCAGCTTAGATGCAGGGGCCAATCAGCCCCAGCATTTT,CASSLDAGANQPQHF
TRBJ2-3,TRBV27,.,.,TGTGCCAGCAGTTTGGCGGCTACTAGCACAGATACGCAGTATTTT,CASSLAATSTDTQYF
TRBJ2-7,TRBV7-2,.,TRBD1,TGTGCCAGCAGCTTTGTGACAGGGTCGTACGAGCAGTACTTC,CASSFVTGSYEQYF
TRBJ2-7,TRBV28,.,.,TGTGCCAGCAGTAGACCCGGTGTGTGGGGGCACGAGCAGTACTTC,CASSRPGVWGHEQYF
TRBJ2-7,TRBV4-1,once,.,TGCGCCAGCAGCCAAGTATCCGGACTCACCTACGAGCAGTACTTC,CASSQVSGLTYEQYF
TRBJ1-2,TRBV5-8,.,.,TGTGCCAGCAGCTTGGGCCAGACTGACTATGGCTACACCTTC,CASSLGQTDYGYTF
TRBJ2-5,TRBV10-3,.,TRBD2,TGTGCCATCAGACGGACTAGCGGGGGGGAAGAGACCCAGTACTTC,CAIRRTSGGEETQYF
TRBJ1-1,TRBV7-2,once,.,TGTGCCAGCAGCTTAGAAAGGGGATGGGCTTTCTTT,CASSLERGWAFF
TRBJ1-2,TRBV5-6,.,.,TGTGCCAGCAGCTTGGTGGCGGACAGTGGAGGCTACACCTTC,CASSLVADSGGYTF
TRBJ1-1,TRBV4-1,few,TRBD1,TGCGCCAGCAGCCAAGGGGCCCGACAGGGCTGGACTGAAGCTTTCTTT,CASSQGARQGWTEAFF
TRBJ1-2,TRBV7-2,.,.,TGTGCCAGCAGCCCCGGCGGAGGGAGGAACGATGGCTACACCTTC,CASSPGGGRNDGYTF
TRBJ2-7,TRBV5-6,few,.,TGTGCCAGCAGCTCCACCTACGAGCAGTACTTC,CASSSTYEQYF
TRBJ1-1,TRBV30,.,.,TGTGCCTGGAGTGTACACGGGGATACTGAAGCTTTCTTT,CAWSVHGDTEAFF
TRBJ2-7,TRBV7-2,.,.,TGTGCCAGCAGCCCCCGGAGGCTCTACGAGCAGTACTTC,CASSPRRLYEQYF
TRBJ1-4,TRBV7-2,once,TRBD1,TGTGCCAGCAGCCGAAAACTGGACAGGAGTAATGAAAAACTGTTTTTT,CASSRKLDRSNEKLFF
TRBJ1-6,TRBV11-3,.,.,TGTGCCAGCAGCAAAGAGTACAGGGTCCGAGGGGGTTCACCCCTCCACTTT,CASSKEYRVRGGSPLHF
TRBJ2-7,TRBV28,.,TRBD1,TGTGCCAGCAGTTTACCCGGGACAGGGGGCTACGAGCAGTACTTC,CASSLPGTGGYEQYF
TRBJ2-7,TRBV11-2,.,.,TGTGCCAGCAGCTTGGCGGGGAGCTCCTACGAGCAGTACTTC,CASSLAGSSYEQYF
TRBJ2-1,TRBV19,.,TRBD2,TGTGCCAGTACAAAGCGGGGGACCTCGAGCTCCTACAATGAGCAGTTCTTC,CASTKRGTSSSYNEQFF
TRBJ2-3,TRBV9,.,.,TGTGCCAGCAGCGGCAGGTTGGGCAGAAGTGGTACGCAGTATTTT,CASSGRLGRSGTQYF
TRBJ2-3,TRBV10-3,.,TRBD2,TGTGCCATCAGCCCAACTAGCGGGGTCACAGATACGCAGTATTTT,CAISPTSGVTDTQYF
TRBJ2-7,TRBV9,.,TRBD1,TGTGCCAGCAGCCGGGACAGGGGTAGCGAGCAGTACTTC,CASSRDRGSEQYF
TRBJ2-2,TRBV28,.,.,TGTGCCAGCAGTTTAGCGGCAGGGCTTCCCGCCGGGGAGCTGTTTTTT,CASSLAAGLPAGELFF
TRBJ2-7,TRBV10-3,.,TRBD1,TGTGCCATCAGCGAGACAGGGACCATCTACGAGCAGTACTTC,CAISETGTIYEQYF
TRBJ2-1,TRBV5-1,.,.,TGCGCCAGCAGCATATCTAGCGCGATTTACAATGAGCAGTTCTTC,CASSISSAIYNEQFF
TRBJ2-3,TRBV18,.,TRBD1,TGTGCCAGCTCACCACCCTGGGCAGGGGGTACAGATACGCAGTATTTT,CASSPPWAGGTDTQYF
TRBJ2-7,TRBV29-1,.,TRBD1,TGCAGCGTTGAATCTCCGGGACAGGGATACGAGCAGTACTTC,CSVESPGQGYEQYF
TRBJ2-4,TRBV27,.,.,TGTGCCAGCAGTTTATTAGGCCAGGGGGGCCGGGTAGCCAAAAACATTCAGTACTTC,CASSLLGQGGRVAKNIQYF
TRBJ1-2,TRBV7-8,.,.,TGTGCCAGCAGCTTAGACAGGGCCGACTATGGCTACACCTTC,CASSLDRADYGYTF
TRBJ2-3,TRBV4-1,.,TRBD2,TGCGCCAGCAGCCTAGGGGATAGCGGGGGGGCAACGTATACGCAGTATTTT,CASSLGDSGGATYTQYF
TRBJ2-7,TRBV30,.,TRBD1,TGTGCCTGGAGACCGACAGGGAAAGGGGCCTACGAGCAGTACTTC,CAWRPTGKGAYEQYF
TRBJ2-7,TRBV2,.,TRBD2,TGTGCCAGCAGTGAAGCGCTTCTTGGACTAGCGGGAGGCTACGAGCAGTACTTC,CASSEALLGLAGGYEQYF
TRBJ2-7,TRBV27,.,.,TGTGCCAGCAGTTTATTCCCACCCCGAACCGGCGAGCAGTACTTC,CASSLFPPRTGEQYF
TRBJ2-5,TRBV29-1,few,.,TGCAGCGTTGGGGCAGTGTATGAAGTCCGAGAGACCCAGTACTTC,CSVGAVYEVRETQYF
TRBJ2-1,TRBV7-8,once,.,TGTGCCAGCAGCTTAACTTACAATGAGCAGTTCTTC,CASSLTYNEQFF
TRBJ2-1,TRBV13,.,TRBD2,TGTGCCAGCAGCATAGGGACTAGCGGGGAGCAGTTCTTC,CASSIGTSGEQFF
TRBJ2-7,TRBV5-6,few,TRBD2,TGTGCCAGCAGCCGGGGACTAGCGGGAGTCGGCGAGCAGTACTTC,CASSRGLAGVGEQYF
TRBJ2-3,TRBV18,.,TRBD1,TGTGCCAGCTCACGAGGACAGGGGGCAGATACGCAGTATTTT,CASSRGQGADTQYF
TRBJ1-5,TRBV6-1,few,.,TGTGCCAGCAGTGAAGCAGGGGGTCCCAATCAGCCCCAGCATTTT,CASSEAGGPNQPQHF